One and the same sample provided the 9 T cell receptor beta chains below, sequenced in a study of blood T cell repertoires in COVID-19 (dated by TCRdb to 2018 to 2020). Library construction relied on the immunoSEQ multiplex PCR assay. Here the immuneACCESS table is served through TCRdb, limited to in-frame sequences with V and J called. Missing clones are a known gap in these copies; in checked studies unresolved V genes cover under half, and the rest lacks a known reason. Present in this sample are some 450,000 clones, over 85% of which were seen just once. The top ten hold less than 0.95% of the sample. The source material was peripheral blood. These TCRs come from a man aged 18-30 years with COVID-19, enrolled during active disease.

This clone occurred once. This chain joins TRBV19 and TRBJ2-3; D call uncertain. Germline V CDR1 and CDR2: LNHDA, SQIVND (reference sequence). V was shortened by 2 bases and J by 4 bases, with 4 bases between the two germline ends. The CDR3 sequence is 12 residues long. CDR3 sequence: CASSIYSDTQYF. The CDR3, as DNA: TGTGCCAGTAGTATATATTCAGATACGCAGTATTTT. The full variable domain, its missing parts supplied by reference TRBV19 and TRBJ2-3, is DGGITQSPKYLFRKEGQNVTLSCEQNLNHDAMYWYRQDPGQGLRLIYYSQIVNDFQKGDIAEGYSVSREKKESFPLTVTSAQKNPTAFYLCASSIYSDTQYFGPGTRLTVL.

This chain joins TRBV4-1 and TRBJ2-1; D gene uncertain. Trimming cost V 0 bases and J 9 bases, with 15 bases left between them. Germline CDR1 and CDR2: MGHRA and YSYEKL. This CDR3 comprises 15 residues. The chain's CDR3 is CASSQESARDREQFF. The CDR3 DNA reads TGCGCCAGCAGCCAAGAATCGGCTAGAGACCGTGAGCAGTTCTTC.

This clone was seen only once. CDR3 residues: CASSLGQGYGSPLHF. For the CDR3, the DNA is TGTGCCAGCAGCTTGGGACAGGGGTACGGGTCACCCCTCCACTTT. This sequence joins TRBV5-6 and TRBJ1-6; 8 nucleotides agree with TRBD1. CDR1 is SGHDT and CDR2 is YYEEEE in the germline V gene. V shed 0 bases and J 10 bases; nucleotides not matched to a gene: 6. The CDR3 extends over 15 amino acids.

This chain's CDR3 is CASSLHRTEATNEKLFF. DNA of the CDR3: TGCGCCAGCAGCTTGCATCGGACAGAAGCAACTAATGAAAAACTGTTTTTT. The chain couples TRBV5-1 to TRBJ1-4; weak D call: TRBD1 (6 bases). Germline CDR1 and CDR2: SGHRS and YFSETQ. The CDR3 extends over 17 amino acids. V was cut by 1 base and J by 0 bases, with 13 bases left in between.

The chain joins TRBV12-3 or TRBV12-4 to TRBJ2-7, with a possible D match to TRBD2 (7 bases). V was shortened by 7 bases and J by 3 bases, with 13 bases between the two germline ends. The CDR3 totals 13 residues. CDR3 in amino acids: CASTEGGGYEQYF. The CDR3, as DNA: TGTGCCAGCACCGAGGGGGGGGGCTACGAGCAGTACTTC.

J is TRBJ2-2 and V is TRBV5-1, with 7 nucleotides matching TRBD2. There are 16 residues in the CDR3. V was clipped by 0 bases and J by 2 bases; unmatched bases: 4. CDR1 is SGHRS and CDR2 is YFSETQ in the germline V gene. CDR3 sequence (DNA): TGCGCCAGCAGCTTGGCCGCGGGAGTTAACACCGGGGAGCTGTTTTTT. Its protein is CASSLAAGVNTGELFF. Variable domain in full (rest from reference TRBV5-1 and TRBJ2-2): KAGVTQTPRYLIKTRGQQVTLSCSPISGHRSVSWYQQTPGQGLQFLFEYFSETQRNKGNFPGRFSGRQFSNSRSEMNVSTLELGDSALYLCASSLAAGVNTGELFFGEGSRLTVL.

Only one count was recorded for this clone. CDR3 nucleotides: TGTGCCAGCAGCCCACCTGGGGGGGGCAGAGAGACCCAGTACTTC. Translation gives CASSPPGGGRETQYF. V usage is TRBV4-2 and J usage is TRBJ2-5; TRBD2 might be the D (7 bases). The V end lost 4 bases, the J end lost 4 bases, and 16 bases lay between the germline ends. This CDR3 is built from 15 residues. CDR1 LGHNA and CDR2 YNFKEQ come from the germline V gene.

J is TRBJ2-3 and V is TRBV28; 12 nucleotides agree with TRBD2. This CDR3 contains 20 residues. Germline V gene sequence: CDR1 MDHEN, CDR2 SYDVKM. The junction had 13 bases not matched to a gene; V was cut back by 3 bases and J by 0 bases. The chain's CDR3 is CASSLWTSGAFGSSTDTQYF. The CDR3 nucleotides are TGTGCCAGCAGTTTGTGGACTAGCGGGGCCTTTGGGAGCAGCACAGATACGCAGTATTTT.

The chain recombines TRBV2 with TRBJ2-5; D call uncertain. Germline V lookup: CDR1 SNHLY, CDR2 FYNNEI. V was clipped by 5 bases and J by 5 bases, with 9 bases between them. The CDR3 covers 12 residues. The CDR3 DNA reads TGTGCCAGCAGTTATAGTAGCGAGACCCAGTACTTC. Amino acid sequence: CASSYSSETQYF.